This is a list of T cell receptor beta chains from one sample in a study of OX40 agonist ivuxolimab in advanced cancers. Method: immunoSEQ multiplex PCR; TCRdb's copy keeps in-frame clones and lacks some. The sample shows 60,000 to 75,000 clones, around nine tenths of them seen only once. The sample in question was CD4+ or CD8+ T cells sorted from blood, obtained in a trial of the OX40 agonist ivuxolimab. Source of these receptors: an adult with an advanced solid tumor such as melanoma, head and neck, liver or kidney cancer. CDR3s include the opening cysteine and the closing phenylalanine or tryptophan. The D gene is left open where the match is weak. Clone size, where shown, is once, few, many, or a class for clones that have expanded.

TGTGCCAGCAGTGTATTACATCTCCAGCCCCAGCATTTT CASSVLHLQPQHF - TRBJ1-5 TRBV2 -
TGTGCCTGGAGTCTGGGAATTGATCAGCCCCAGCATTTT CAWSLGIDQPQHF - TRBJ1-5 TRBV30 -
TGTGCCAGCAGTTCCTCCTATGGCTACACCTTC CASSSSYGYTF - TRBJ1-2 TRBV28 -
TGTGCCAGCAGTGGAGGGCTAGCGGACAACTACGAGCAGTACTTC CASSGGLADNYEQYF - TRBJ2-7 TRBV2 TRBD2
TGTGCCAGCAGCCAAGAAGTCAGGGTCGGGCAGTACTTC CASSQEVRVGQYF once TRBJ2-7 TRBV14 -
TGTGCCAGCAGCTTAAGGACTCCCGGGGGGTACAATGAGCAGTTCTTC CASSLRTPGGYNEQFF - TRBJ2-1 TRBV7-3 TRBD2
TGTGCCAGCACCCCGGGGGGGGGAGAAAAACTGTTTTTT CASTPGGGEKLFF few TRBJ1-4 TRBV6-1 -
TGTGCCTGGACGACCTACTACGGCTACACCTTC CAWTTYYGYTF - TRBJ1-2 TRBV30 -
TGTGCCAGCAGCTTCTCCCAAGAGACCCAGTACTTC CASSFSQETQYF - TRBJ2-5 TRBV7-9 -
TGTGCCAGCTCACCACCGGGGCAGGGGAATGGCAATGAGCAGTTCTTC CASSPPGQGNGNEQFF - TRBJ2-1 TRBV18 -
TGTGCCAGCAGTTTAATGACTAGCGGGAGATACAATGAGCAGTTCTTC CASSLMTSGRYNEQFF - TRBJ2-1 TRBV27 TRBD2
TGTGCCAGCAGCTTAAGTTTTGGGAGGGCCAGAGAGACCCAGTACTTC CASSLSFGRARETQYF few TRBJ2-5 TRBV7-2 TRBD2
TGTGCCAGCACCGACACCCAAGACCAAGCTTTCTTT CASTDTQDQAFF - TRBJ1-1 TRBV28 -
TGTGCCAGCAGGGGGTTAGGGAACACATTCTATGAGCAGTTCTTC CASRGLGNTFYEQFF - TRBJ2-1 TRBV27 -
TGTGCCAGCACCTACGTAGGGATTAGGGAGCTGTTTTTT CASTYVGIRELFF - TRBJ2-2 TRBV7-8 -
TGTGCCATCAGTGAGTCGAGGGAGCCATACAATGAGCAGTTCTTC CAISESREPYNEQFF - TRBJ2-1 TRBV10-3 -
TGTGCCAGCAGTTACTGGTTCTCTGGGGCCAACGTCCTGACTTTC CASSYWFSGANVLTF - TRBJ2-6 TRBV6-5 -
TGTGCCAGCAGTTTATCGAAGCCGAGCTCCTACGAGCAGTACTTC CASSLSKPSSYEQYF - TRBJ2-7 TRBV27 -
TGTGCCACTAGGAGGGGTCTTGATGAGCAGTTCTTC CATRRGLDEQFF - TRBJ2-1 TRBV15 -
TGTGCCAGTAGTCCCCGGGCTAGCGGGAGCGGGGAGCTGTTTTTT CASSPRASGSGELFF - TRBJ2-2 TRBV19 TRBD2
TGTGCCAGCAGTTTAATGAACACTGAAGCTTTCTTT CASSLMNTEAFF - TRBJ1-1 TRBV28 -
TGCGCCAGCAGCAAAGGGACACCGAACACCGGGGAGCTGTTTTTT CASSKGTPNTGELFF - TRBJ2-2 TRBV5-1 -
TGTGCCAGTAGTACTCTCCTGGGGTCCTACAATGAGCAGTTCTTC CASSTLLGSYNEQFF - TRBJ2-1 TRBV19 -
TGTGCCAGCAGCTTAAGGTCCAAGGGTGCGGGCACAGATACGCAGTATTTT CASSLRSKGAGTDTQYF - TRBJ2-3 TRBV7-3 -
TGTGCCAGCGAATTGTCCGAAACAGATACGCAGTATTTT CASELSETDTQYF - TRBJ2-3 TRBV6-1 -
TGTGCCAGCAGCCAAGGTTCGACTAGCGGGTCCCAAGAGACCCAGTACTTC CASSQGSTSGSQETQYF - TRBJ2-5 TRBV7-9 TRBD2
TGTGCCAGCAGTGAATATGGAGGGCACCAGCCCCAGCATTTT CASSEYGGHQPQHF - TRBJ1-5 TRBV6-1 -
TGCGCCAGCAGTGAGCAGGGGGCGAGCGGGGAGCTGTTTTTT CASSEQGASGELFF - TRBJ2-2 TRBV10-1 TRBD1
TGTGCCAGCAGCTTAGGCACAGGGAACGAAAAACTGTTTTTT CASSLGTGNEKLFF - TRBJ1-4 TRBV7-2 -
TGTGCCAGCAGCCCCAGACTAGCGGGGGGCACGCTTGAGCAGTTCTTC CASSPRLAGGTLEQFF - TRBJ2-1 TRBV7-8 TRBD2
TGTGCCAGCAGTTTAGAGGGGGCGCGCTCTGGGGCCAACGTCCTGACTTTC CASSLEGARSGANVLTF - TRBJ2-6 TRBV27 TRBD1
TGTGCCAGCAGCACCTTAGCGGGGTCCCCCAATGAGCAGTTCTTC CASSTLAGSPNEQFF once TRBJ2-1 TRBV7-3 TRBD2
TGTGCCAGTAGTAACTACGGACAGAACCCTGGGGCAGATACGCAGTATTTT CASSNYGQNPGADTQYF - TRBJ2-3 TRBV19 -
TGTGCCAGCAGCGAAACAGGGTTAGAGACCCAGTACTTC CASSETGLETQYF - TRBJ2-5 TRBV9 -
TGCAGCGTTGAAGTCGGGGGGAAGGGGTACGAGCAGTACTTC CSVEVGGKGYEQYF - TRBJ2-7 TRBV29-1 TRBD2
TGTGCCAGCAGTGATGGGGGAACCACTGAAGCTTTCTTT CASSDGGTTEAFF - TRBJ1-1 TRBV6-1 -
TGTGCCAGCAACTTGGGGACGGCGGATGAAAAACTGTTTTTT CASNLGTADEKLFF - TRBJ1-4 TRBV5-6 -
TGTGCCAGCAGCGAGGAGACGCAGACGCCCCTCCACTTT CASSEETQTPLHF few TRBJ1-6 TRBV9 -
TGTGCCTGGAGTTACGGGGGACGGAGTTCCGAAGCTTTCTTT CAWSYGGRSSEAFF few TRBJ1-1 TRBV30 -
TGTGCCAGCAGTTACAGCCAGGGCACTGAAGCTTTCTTT CASSYSQGTEAFF few TRBJ1-1 TRBV6-6 -
TGCGCCAGCAGCACGGCCGGGACAGGGCCTTTGAACACTGAAGCTTTCTTT CASSTAGTGPLNTEAFF - TRBJ1-1 TRBV5-1 TRBD1
TGCGCCAGCAGCTTGCAGGGAAACTCCTACAATGAGCAGTTCTTC CASSLQGNSYNEQFF - TRBJ2-1 TRBV5-1 -
TGTGCCTGGAGTTCCGGGCTTAATGAAAAACTGTTTTTT CAWSSGLNEKLFF - TRBJ1-4 TRBV30 -
TGTGCCAGCAGCTTAGGGGCGGTTTCCTACGAGCAGTACTTC CASSLGAVSYEQYF - TRBJ2-7 TRBV11-2 -
TGTGCCAGCAGCTTAGTGGCTAGCGGGAGGGCTAGTGAGCAGTTCTTC CASSLVASGRASEQFF - TRBJ2-1 TRBV7-4 TRBD2
TGTGCCAGCAGCCCCCCCGGTTCAACTAATGAAAAACTGTTTTTT CASSPPGSTNEKLFF once TRBJ1-4 TRBV2 -
TGCGCCAGCAGCCCCGACAGGGGCGGTCAGCCCCAGCATTTT CASSPDRGGQPQHF - TRBJ1-5 TRBV5-1 TRBD1
TGTGCCAGCAGCTTATACAGGGCAGGGGAAAAACTGTTTTTT CASSLYRAGEKLFF - TRBJ1-4 TRBV11-2 -
TGTGCCAGCAGCTCCGGACTAGCGGGCCCCTACGAGCAGTACTTC CASSSGLAGPYEQYF - TRBJ2-7 TRBV11-2 TRBD2
TGTGCCAGCAGTTCTCGATGGCCTGAAGCTTTCTTT CASSSRWPEAFF - TRBJ1-1 TRBV27 -
TGTGCCAGCAGTGTAGGAGGATTTAGCACAGATACGCAGTATTTT CASSVGGFSTDTQYF - TRBJ2-3 TRBV2 -
TGTGCCAGTACCGAGACAGGGTCTGACTACGAGCAGTACTTC CASTETGSDYEQYF - TRBJ2-7 TRBV28 TRBD1
TGTGCCAGCTCACCCGGCGGTAACTACGAGCAGTACTTC CASSPGGNYEQYF - TRBJ2-7 TRBV18 -
TGTGCCATCAAAAAGGGAAGCTATGATAATTCACCCCTCCACTTT CAIKKGSYDNSPLHF - TRBJ1-6 TRBV10-3 -
TGTGCCAGTAGGGACGAGCGGGGGGGCGTAGATACGCAGTATTTT CASRDERGGVDTQYF - TRBJ2-3 TRBV19 TRBD2
TGTGCCATCAGTGAGACTAGCGGGGACCTCTCCTACGAGCAGTACTTC CAISETSGDLSYEQYF - TRBJ2-7 TRBV10-3 TRBD2
TGTGCCAGCAGTGAAGGGCCTCTGGGCGGAAACACCATATATTTT CASSEGPLGGNTIYF - TRBJ1-3 TRBV2 -
TGTGCCAGCAGTCAAGCGGAAAAGTGGGGGGGCGGGGAGACCCAGTACTTC CASSQAEKWGGGETQYF - TRBJ2-5 TRBV4-2 -
TGCGCCAGCAGCTTGCGTACTAGCGGTTACAATGAGCAGTTCTTC CASSLRTSGYNEQFF - TRBJ2-1 TRBV5-1 TRBD2
TGTGCCATCAGTTCGCAGGAAATAGCTGAAGCTTTCTTT CAISSQEIAEAFF - TRBJ1-1 TRBV10-3 -